This TCR beta chain was recovered during a study of OX40 agonist ivuxolimab in advanced cancers. With regard to the full study: The costimulatory receptor OX40 (CD134) was targeted by ivuxolimab, a fully human IgG2 agonistic monoclonal antibody. The monotherapy dose-escalation portion (N of about 50 patients) of the phase I ivuxolimab trial is reported in the paper. Of the roughly 51 patients in dose escalation, some 20 had hepatocellular carcinoma, roughly 15 had melanoma, 9 had renal cell carcinoma and 9 had head and neck cancer. Prior anti-PD-1, anti-PD-L1 or anti-CTLA-4 therapy was permitted, and 30% to 45% of dose-escalation patients had received checkpoint inhibitors. Intravenous ivuxolimab was administered to patients every 2 weeks at six dose levels: 0.01, 0.1, 0.3, 1.5, 3 and 10 mg/kg. In the dose-escalation cohort, around four fifths of patients were male, and the mean age was 60 years with a range of about 23 to 79. Partial responses were achieved by three dose-escalation patients, of whom one had hepatocellular carcinoma and two had cutaneous melanoma. Peripheral TCRbeta sequencing was intended to test whether TCR sequence diversity was altered and clonal T-cell expansion was caused by ivuxolimab. On the study overall, not on this receptor specifically: Low levels of normalized T-cell clonal expansion were also shown by some nonresponding patients. After ivuxolimab, more expanded clones were found on average in CD8+ T cells than in CD4+ T cells. In the 0.1-3.0 mg/kg groups, partial responders had among the lowest normalized peripheral clonal expansion, particularly in CD8+ T cells. Clonal expansion of both CD4+ and CD8+ blood T cells was observed from baseline to week 6 at doses 0.1 to 3.0 mg/kg. Antigen specificity was not determined for the clonally expanded peripheral T cells.

The V end loses 2 bases and the J end loses 4 bases, and a stretch of 12 bases separates them. The cysteine opens and the phenylalanine closes a CDR3 of 15 amino acids. CDR3 DNA is the only sequence kept; it has 45 bases, read in frame from the first base. The germline V gene (reference sequence) specifies SEHNR as CDR1 and FQNEAQ as CDR2. The trial excluded patients who had a history of autoimmune disease or who were on systemic immunosuppression. Peripheral blood for TCR sequencing was collected from all dose cohorts at baseline, on cycle 4 day 1, and on cycle 7 day 1. The samples were drawn from a first-in-human, open-label, multicenter phase I dose-escalation trial of ivuxolimab. Adults with locally advanced or metastatic head and neck squamous cell, hepatocellular, melanoma or renal cell carcinoma were enrolled in the trial. Before TCR sequencing, CD4+ and CD8+ T cells were separately sorted from peripheral blood.

On this clone itself: Its antigen specificity is not known. No base quality values were provided; no much bigger clone lies one nucleotide off.

For sequencing of the TCRbeta CDR3 region, genomic DNA was extracted from the sorted cells. The immunoSEQ Assay was used for sequencing of TCRbeta CDR3 regions. TCRdb carries this immuneACCESS record with in-frame sequences only. Its versions omit some clonotypes, under half of them owing to an unresolved V gene in the studies checked, with the rest unexplained. Across this sample there are some 25,000 clones, with 65% to 90% seen only once. About 16% of the sample goes to the ten largest clones. The sequencing used CD4+ or CD8+ T cells sorted from blood, collected in a trial of the OX40 agonist ivuxolimab. This receptor was obtained from an adult with an advanced solid tumor such as melanoma, head and neck, liver or kidney cancer. The V and J genes are TRBV7-9 and TRBJ2-1; the D gene cannot be resolved reliably. The CDR3 is CASSLSEISYNEQFF. The DNA is as follows: TGTGCCAGCAGCTTATCGGAGATAAGTTACAATGAGCAGTTCTTC.